This T cell receptor beta chain originates from a study of T cell repertoires in aging, cancer and after chemotherapy. At the level of the study: Six age groups, ranging from 30 or younger to 70 or older, included the donors. Regarding the study as a whole: Compared with age-matched healthy donors, untreated hematological or solid cancer patients showed higher blood TCR clonality. Healthy donors lost TCR diversity with age mainly through richness, cancer patients through richness and evenness. In each cancer cohort, median generation probability increased across chemotherapy, suggesting thymic output rebounded.

A mixed TRB-A/B primer pool amplified rearranged TRB by multiplex touch-down PCR. TCRdb passed the multiplex PCR reads through MiXCR, listing each CDR3 protein once. The sample includes around 13,000 distinct CDR3 sequences, approximately 27% of them seen just once. Peripheral blood genomic DNA, not sorted cells or RNA, was the template. Trimming cost V 2 bases and J 6 bases; bases outside gene matches: 4. Germline V CDR1 and CDR2: KGHSH, LQKENI. This CDR3 has 15 amino acids. On this clonotype: What it recognizes is unknown.

The receptor's source is a human donor with a blood cancer. The specimen was blood. The chain joins TRBV18 to TRBJ1-5; 10 bases line up with TRBD1. The CDR3 coding sequence is TGTGCCAGCTCACCATCCGGACAGGGGGGTCAGCCCCAGCATTTT. As protein: CASSPSGQGGQPQHF. The full variable domain, in which reference TRBV18 and TRBJ1-5 provide the parts outside the CDR3, is NAGVMQNPRHLVRRRGQEARLRCSPMKGHSHVYWYRQLPEEGLKFMVYLQKENIIDESGMPKERFSAEFPKEGPSILRIQQVVRGDSAAYFCASSPSGQGGQPQHFGDGTRLSIL.